This T cell receptor (beta chain) was found in a study of blood T cell repertoires in COVID-19. Study-wide background: The samples span acute and convalescent COVID-19 from the United States, Italy and Spain. Sources were T cells, B-cell-depleted T cells, or PBMCs; the material itself was cDNA or gDNA.

The authors' processing: The assay estimated nucleated cells by amplifying reference gene primers. Generated by immunoSEQ multiplex PCR, the TCRdb table keeps only in-frame clones and is missing some. V and J calls and clone size are as listed in that table; D and trimming were resolved from the DNA. Here the sample spans a few hundred thousand clones, about 91% being singletons. This CDR3 has 15 amino acids. Germline CDR1 and CDR2: LNHDA and SQIVND (reference sequence). Germline trimming cut 2 bases from V and 4 bases from J; bases unmatched to any gene: 4. J is TRBJ2-1 and V is TRBV19; 8 positions match TRBD2. Sequenced: peripheral blood. The TCR originated in a woman aged 35 to 49 who had recovered from COVID-19. CDR3 region: CASSIRSGSYNEQFF. The CDR3 region has the DNA TGTGCCAGTAGTATAAGGAGCGGGAGTTACAATGAGCAGTTCTTC. Combining the CDR3 with reference TRBV19 and TRBJ2-1 gives the whole variable domain DGGITQSPKYLFRKEGQNVTLSCEQNLNHDAMYWYRQDPGQGLRLIYYSQIVNDFQKGDIAEGYSVSREKKESFPLTVTSAQKNPTAFYLCASSIRSGSYNEQFFGPGTRLTVL.